Below are 18 T cell receptor beta chains sequenced from a single sample in a study of T cell repertoires in cytomegalovirus infection. No antigen has been assigned to these receptors. MiXCR was run by TCRdb on the reads, yielding one entry per CDR3 protein. The table lists about a million distinct CDR3 sequences, about a third of them singletons. This sample comprised cultured CD8+ T cells from PBMCs, obtained from culture after CMV antigen stimulation. These receptors were obtained from a human donor in good health (CMV status not recorded). Some clones in this sample may be carry-over from other donors' samples.

The table lists this clonotype with a few counts. The chain links TRBV4-1 to TRBJ1-1; a weak D match, TRBD1 (5 bases). With 3 bases removed from V and 1 base from J, the gap between germline ends came to 12 bases. The CDR3 runs to 15 residues. CDR1 is MGHRA and CDR2 is YSYEKL in the germline V gene. The CDR3 sequence: CASSQGEQTNTEAFF. CDR3 coding DNA: TGCGCCAGCAGCCAGGGGGAGCAGACGAACACTGAAGCTTTCTTT.

This clonotype has more than one count but fewer than ten. This chain connects TRBV7-9 to TRBJ1-6; D gene unclear. Germline V gives CDR1 SEHNR, CDR2 FQNEAQ (reference sequence). Trimming shortened V by 5 bases and J by 8 bases, and 19 bases separated the two germline ends. This CDR3 comprises 16 residues. CDR3 loop: CASSQRETDGDSPLHF. In nucleotides, the CDR3 is TGTGCCAGCAGCCAGCGCGAAACGGACGGGGATTCACCCCTCCACTTT.

The rearrangement links TRBV25-1 to TRBJ1-4; TRBD1 is a possible D gene (6 bases). The germline V gene encodes CDR1 MGHDK and CDR2 SYGVNS. Deletions cut 3 bases from V and 7 bases from J, with 15 bases between. CDR3 length equals 15 residues. As DNA, the CDR3 is TGTGCCAGCAGTGATCCCGCAGGGGTGGGTGAAAAACTGTTTTTT. Amino acid sequence: CASSDPAGVGEKLFF.

V is TRBV4-3 and J is TRBJ1-6; weak D call: TRBD1 (5 bases). V lost 11 bases, J lost 5 bases, and 16 bases lay in between. Germline V gene sequence: CDR1 LGHNA, CDR2 YSLEER. This CDR3 contains 14 residues. CDR3 in DNA: TGCGCCTCCGCCGGGCAGGGTCATAATTCACCCCTCCACTTT. This gives the protein CASAGQGHNSPLHF.

This clonotype was picked up many times. The chain has TRBV7-8 and TRBJ1-2; D call uncertain. From germline, CDR1 is SGHVS and CDR2 FQNEAQ. V was cut by 2 bases and J by 5 bases, with 18 bases left in between. This CDR3 is 16 amino acids long. In DNA, the CDR3 is TGTGCCAGCAGCTTAAGCCACCCGCCAATCGTTTATGGCTACACCTTC. It is translated as CASSLSHPPIVYGYTF.

This clonotype appeared a single time. The chain carries TRBV9 and TRBJ2-1, with D possibly matching TRBD1 (5 bases). Germline lookup yields CDR1 SGDLS and CDR2 YYNGEE. The CDR3 is 14 amino acids. V was trimmed by 3 bases and J by 5 bases, leaving 12 bases between them. CDR3 in amino acids: CASSDGAAHNEQFF. The CDR3 nucleotides are TGTGCCAGCAGCGATGGGGCGGCTCACAATGAGCAGTTCTTC.

This clonotype was seen many times. This rearrangement joins TRBV7-6 to TRBJ2-1; TRBD2 agrees at 7 bases. V was pared by 2 bases and J by 6 bases, with 10 bases of the junction left unmatched. The CDR3 has 16 amino acids. Per germline, CDR1 SGHVS and CDR2 FNYEAQ. This chain's CDR3 is CASSLPAAGNLNEQFF. CDR3 sequence (DNA): TGTGCCAGCAGCTTACCGGCAGCGGGAAACCTCAATGAGCAGTTCTTC.

This clonotype has a handful of counts. An end of the junction does not agree with germline; a read error may underlie this. J is TRBJ2-5 and V is TRBV7-7; the D gene could be TRBD1 or TRBD2 (5 bases each). CDR1 and CDR2 from the germline V gene are SSHAT and FNYEAQ (reference sequence). This CDR3 is built from 14 residues. This chain's CDR3 is CASSSNTGRQTQYF. CDR3 bases: TGTGCTAGCAGCTCAAATACGGGGCGACAGACCCAGTACTTC.

V is TRBV2 and J is TRBJ1-2; possible D gene TRBD1, 5 bases. This CDR3 region has 14 residues. Looked up from germline, CDR1 is SNHLY and CDR2 is FYNNEI. V was trimmed by 2 bases and J by 0 bases, leaving 7 bases between them. As DNA, the CDR3 is TGTGCCAGCAGTGAAATGGGGGCTAACTATGGCTACACCTTC. Translation gives CASSEMGANYGYTF.

This clonotype was seen only once. A much larger clone is a single base away; this may be a read error. The chain recombines TRBV6-1 with TRBJ2-2, with 8 bases lining up with TRBD2. The CDR3 has 16 residues. Germline assignment: CDR1 MNHNS and CDR2 SASEGT. CDR3 residues: CASSEVQRGNAGELFF. The CDR3 bases are TGTGCCAGCAGTGAAGTCCAGCGGGGGAACGCCGGGGAGCTGTTTTTT.

The chain has TRBV28 and TRBJ2-1; 10 nucleotides match TRBD1. V was clipped by 4 bases and J by 4 bases; unmatched bases: 7. This CDR3 has 16 residues. CDR1 and CDR2 from the germline V gene are MDHEN and SYDVKM. The CDR3 sequence is CASSSRDRGIYNEQFF. The CDR3 DNA follows: TGTGCCAGCAGTTCCCGGGACAGGGGAATATACAATGAGCAGTTCTTC.

V usage is TRBV12-3 or TRBV12-4 and J usage is TRBJ1-4, with D possibly matching TRBD1 (6 bases). CDR3 size: 15 residues. Trimming left V 3 bases short and J 5 bases short, with 13 bases between. The CDR3 nucleotides read TGTGCCAGCAGTTTTACAGGGAGGGGAAATGAAAAACTGTTTTTT. It codes for CASSFTGRGNEKLFF.

The rearrangement uses TRBV10-2 and TRBJ1-1, with D maybe TRBD1 (6 bases). The length of the CDR3 is 15 residues. Trimming stripped 2 bases from V and 3 bases from J, with 13 bases between. Germline CDR1 reads WSHSY; CDR2 reads SAAADI. The CDR3 is CASSEQGGGHTEAFF. Written as DNA, the CDR3 is TGCGCCAGCAGTGAGCAGGGAGGGGGACACACTGAAGCTTTCTTT.

V usage is TRBV6-8 and J usage is TRBJ1-4; weak D call: TRBD1 (6 bases). The V end was cut by 5 bases, the J end by 6 bases, with 19 bases between. CDR1 MNHGY and CDR2 SAAAGT come from the germline V gene. The CDR3 sequence is 16 residues long. The CDR3, as DNA: TGTGCCAGCAGTGTGTGGGACACCCCGGAGCATGAAAAACTGTTTTTT. Translation: CASSVWDTPEHEKLFF.

This clonotype was detected ten times or more. The CDR3 DNA follows: TGTGCCAGCAGCACCGGACAGGGGATCGGCACTGAAGCTTTCTTT. This gives the protein CASSTGQGIGTEAFF. The chain employs TRBV7-2 and TRBJ1-1; 9 bases fit TRBD1. Trimming took 5 bases from V and 4 from J; bases not matched to a gene: 8. Germline V CDR1 and CDR2: SGHTA, FQGNSA. The CDR3 extends over 15 amino acids.

This clonotype has at least ten counts. The chain has TRBV7-6 and TRBJ1-5; no clear D. Trimming removed 1 base at V and 4 bases at J, with 11 bases between. CDR1 and CDR2 from the germline V gene are SGHVS and FNYEAQ. CDR3 length equals 15 residues. The CDR3 loop reads CASSLGPSGNQPQHF. Here the CDR3 DNA reads TGTGCCAGCAGCTTAGGACCCAGCGGGAATCAGCCCCAGCATTTT.

The chain is built from TRBV7-9 and TRBJ1-1; TRBD1 matches at 9 bases. The CDR3 has 16 amino acids. Trimming cost V 1 base and J 4 bases; bases outside gene matches: 7. Germline-derived CDR1 and CDR2 are SEHNR and FQNEAQ (reference sequence). CDR3 sequence (DNA): TGTGCCAGCAGCTTAGTCGGGACAGGGATAGGCACTGAAGCTTTCTTT. It translates to CASSLVGTGIGTEAFF.

V usage is TRBV20-1 and J usage is TRBJ2-2; D unclear. The V end was cut by 5 bases, the J end by 4 bases, with 5 bases between. There are 11 residues in the CDR3. Germline CDR1 is DFQATT and CDR2 is SNEGSKA (reference sequence). This chain's CDR3 is CSALGTGELFF. DNA of the CDR3: TGCAGTGCTTTGGGCACCGGGGAGCTGTTTTTT.